This T cell receptor (beta chain) was recovered during a study of Ad26.COV2.S vaccination and SARS-CoV-2 variants. Here immunoSEQ multiplex PCR was the method, and the copy in TCRdb shows in-frame clones only, minus some. The data show some 250,000 clones, roughly 90% seen once. Germline V gene lookup returns CDR1 MNHEY and CDR2 SVGEGT. V was clipped by 0 bases and J by 5 bases, with 7 bases between them. The CDR3 covers 13 residues. Documented treatment: around 19 received Ad26.COV2.S at low or high dose, single or two shots; 5 received placebo; per-sample allocation not given. Sampling happened 63 days after the first vaccine or placebo injection.

The V and J genes are TRBV6-2 or TRBV6-3 and TRBJ1-2; D is ambiguous. The input for sequencing was peripheral blood, taken in a trial of Ad26.COV2.S vaccine versus placebo. This clonotype was sampled from a person aged 18-65 years who received the Ad26.COV2.S COVID-19 vaccine or a placebo. CDR3: CASSYSSSYGYTF. The CDR3 region has the DNA TGTGCCAGCAGTTACTCAAGCTCATATGGCTACACCTTC.